This T cell receptor gamma chain was captured in a study of Vδ1+ human thymocytes. CDR1 and CDR2 (germline): EGSTGY, YDSYTSSV. J gave up 4 bases and V 5 bases, and 11 bases lay outside the gene matches. The CDR3 runs 14 residues. RNA was extracted from the cells and then reverse transcribed. CDR3 amplicons came from multiplex PCR with pooled V-gene forward and constant-region reverse primers. TCRdb re-identified clones in the multiplex PCR reads via CATT. The table shows about 36,000 gamma-chain clones, with 20% to 25% occurring only once. Whole-study findings and limits: Highly polyclonal TRG and TRD repertoires with Gaussian CDR3 length distributions appeared in thymus. Despite high sort purity, about 20% of thymic T cell receptor delta sequences were Vdelta2.

On this clone itself: The antigen remains unidentified.

This chain links TRGV4 with TRGJ1 or TRGJ2. The sample was Vdelta1+ gamma-delta thymocytes from the thymus. The subset: FACS-sorted CD3+ TCRalphabeta- TCRVdelta1+ TCRVdelta2- thymocytes. The TCR was taken from a girl under three years old who had congenital heart surgery. Here the CDR3 reads CATWALFTYYKKLF. In nucleotides, the CDR3 is TGTGCCACCTGGGCTCTCTTTACGTATTATAAGAAACTCTTT.